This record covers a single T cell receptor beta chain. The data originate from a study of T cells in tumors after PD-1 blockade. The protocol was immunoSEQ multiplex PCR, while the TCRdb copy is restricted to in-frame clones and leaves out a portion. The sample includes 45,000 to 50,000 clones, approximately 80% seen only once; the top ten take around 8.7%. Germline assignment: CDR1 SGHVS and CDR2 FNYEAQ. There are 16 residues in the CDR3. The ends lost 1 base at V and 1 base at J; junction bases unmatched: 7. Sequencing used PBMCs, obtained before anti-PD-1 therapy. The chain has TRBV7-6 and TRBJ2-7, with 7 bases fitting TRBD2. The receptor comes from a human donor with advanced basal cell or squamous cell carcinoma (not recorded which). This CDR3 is CASSLVAGKGSYEQYF. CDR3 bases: TGTGCCAGCAGCTTAGTAGCGGGCAAGGGGTCCTACGAGCAGTACTTC.